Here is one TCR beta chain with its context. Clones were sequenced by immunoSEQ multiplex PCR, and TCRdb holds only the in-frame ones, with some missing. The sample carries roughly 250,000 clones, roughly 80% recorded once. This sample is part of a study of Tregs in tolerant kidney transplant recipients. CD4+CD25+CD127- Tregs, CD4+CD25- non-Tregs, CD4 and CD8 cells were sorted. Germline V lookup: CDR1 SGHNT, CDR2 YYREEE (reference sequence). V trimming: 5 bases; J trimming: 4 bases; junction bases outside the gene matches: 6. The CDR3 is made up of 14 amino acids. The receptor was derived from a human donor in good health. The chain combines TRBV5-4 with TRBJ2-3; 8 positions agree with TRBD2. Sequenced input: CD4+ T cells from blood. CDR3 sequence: CASRESGGADTQYF. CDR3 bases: TGTGCCAGCAGAGAAAGCGGGGGAGCAGATACGCAGTATTTT.